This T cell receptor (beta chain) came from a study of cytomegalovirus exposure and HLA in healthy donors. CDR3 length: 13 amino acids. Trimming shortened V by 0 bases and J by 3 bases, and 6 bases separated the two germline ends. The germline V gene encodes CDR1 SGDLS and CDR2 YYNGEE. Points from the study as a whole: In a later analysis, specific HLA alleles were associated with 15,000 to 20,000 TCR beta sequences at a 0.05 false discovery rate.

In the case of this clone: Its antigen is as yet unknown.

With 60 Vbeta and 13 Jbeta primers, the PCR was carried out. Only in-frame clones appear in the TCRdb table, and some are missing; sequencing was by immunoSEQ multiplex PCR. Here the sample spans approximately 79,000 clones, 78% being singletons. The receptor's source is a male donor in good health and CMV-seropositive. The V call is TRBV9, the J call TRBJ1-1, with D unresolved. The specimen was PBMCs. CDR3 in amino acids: CASSVVGHTEAFF. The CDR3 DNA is TGTGCCAGCAGCGTAGTTGGGCACACTGAAGCTTTCTTT.